The 25 T cell receptor beta chains below all came from one sample that was sequenced in a study of spatial heterogeneity in lung cancer. Time point reported: sample taken at primary tumor resection. TCRdb reanalysed the 5' RACE reads using MiXCR and keeps one entry per CDR3 protein. The sample lists 45,000 to 55,000 distinct CDR3 sequences; roughly 5.2% were seen once. Sequenced here: PBMCs, sampled at surgery. The receptors derive from a male donor with early-stage non-small cell lung cancer.

This clonotype was counted ten times or more. The rearrangement joins TRBV28 to TRBJ2-3; TRBD2 agrees at 12 bases. The trim removed 4 bases at V and 3 bases at J, leaving 2 bases unmatched. The CDR3 extends over 15 amino acids. Germline V CDR1 and CDR2: MDHEN, SYDVKM. The CDR3 spells CASSSSGRGTDTQYF. CDR3 DNA sequence: TGTGCCAGCAGTTCTAGCGGGAGGGGTACAGATACGCAGTATTTT.

In its sample, this clonotype was seen many times. The chain recombines TRBV4-1 with TRBJ2-7, with TRBD2 as a possible D gene (6 bases). Trimming removed 4 bases from V and 0 bases from J, with 16 bases in between. Germline CDR1 is MGHRA and CDR2 is YSYEKL. The CDR3 contains 16 residues. CDR3 region: CASSLGWGEASYEQYF. CDR3 coding DNA: TGCGCCAGCAGCCTAGGTTGGGGGGAGGCCTCCTACGAGCAGTACTTC.

This clonotype was detected many times. The V gene is TRBV9, the J gene TRBJ2-1; 7 nucleotides agree with TRBD1. The length of the CDR3 is 14 residues. CDR1 is SGDLS and CDR2 is YYNGEE in the germline V gene. With V trimmed by 3 bases and J by 0 bases, 0 bases remained unmatched. This CDR3 is CASSGTGSYNEQFF. The CDR3 nucleotides are TGTGCCAGCAGCGGGACAGGCTCCTACAATGAGCAGTTCTTC.

This chain uses TRBV19 with TRBJ2-5; 9 positions match TRBD1. V dropped 4 bases and J dropped 4; count of bases not matched to a gene: 1. The CDR3 totals 13 residues. CDR1 LNHDA and CDR2 SQIVND come from the germline V gene (reference sequence). CDR3: CASSKDRGETQYF. The CDR3 nucleotides are TGTGCCAGTAGTAAGGACAGGGGAGAGACCCAGTACTTC.

This clonotype was observed at least ten times. The genes are TRBV5-1 and TRBJ1-1, with D uncertain. Germline V gene sequence: CDR1 SGHRS, CDR2 YFSETQ. This CDR3 is built from 13 residues. Trimming took 4 bases from V and 4 from J, leaving 11 bases between them. Written as DNA, the CDR3 is TGCGCCAGCAGCCTTGGGCGTGCCACTGAAGCTTTCTTT. As protein: CASSLGRATEAFF.

This clonotype came up many times. V usage is TRBV7-9 and J usage is TRBJ2-3, with TRBD2 matching over 11 bases. The germline CDR1 and CDR2 sequences are SEHNR and FQNEAQ (reference sequence). This CDR3 has 18 residues. The V and J ends lost 5 bases and 1 base, in that order; junction bases with no gene match: 11. The CDR3 DNA sequence: TGTGCCAGCAGCCCATTAGCGGGAGGGCCGCATGGCACAGATACGCAGTATTTT. It encodes CASSPLAGGPHGTDTQYF.

This clonotype has just a few counts. The chain links TRBV27 to TRBJ2-1, with D hard to call. This CDR3 spans 13 amino acids. Germline values: CDR1 MNHEY, CDR2 SMNVEV (reference sequence). V was trimmed by 6 bases and J by 2 bases, leaving 8 bases between them. The CDR3 here is CASSSETYNEQFF. Written as DNA, the CDR3 is TGTGCCAGCAGCTCGGAAACCTACAATGAGCAGTTCTTC.

The chain recombines TRBV5-1 with TRBJ2-2; D is unresolved. Trimming took 4 bases from V and 1 from J, leaving 17 bases between them. The CDR3 consists of 17 residues. The germline CDR1 and CDR2 sequences are SGHRS and YFSETQ. The CDR3 spells CASSLTATRENTGELFF. The CDR3 DNA is TGCGCCAGCAGCCTGACGGCTACCCGCGAGAACACCGGGGAGCTGTTTTTT.

The table lists this clonotype with many counts. J is TRBJ2-4 and V is TRBV7-6, with 11 bases aligning to TRBD2. CDR1 and CDR2 (germline): SGHVS, FNYEAQ. The CDR3 is made up of 18 amino acids. The J segment lost 0 bases and the V segment lost 1 base, leaving 5 bases of the junction unmatched. CDR3 amino acids: CASSLGTSGPVAKNIQYF. CDR3 nucleotide sequence: TGTGCCAGCAGCTTAGGGACTAGCGGGCCCGTAGCCAAAAACATTCAGTACTTC. Full variable domain (rest looked up from reference TRBV7-6 and TRBJ2-4): GAGVSQSPRYKVTKRGQDVALRCDPISGHVSLYWYRQALGQGPEFLTYFNYEAQQDKSGLPNDRFSAERPEGSISTLTIQRTEQRDSAMYRCASSLGTSGPVAKNIQYFGAGTRLSVL.

This clonotype was seen at least ten times. CDR3 nucleotide sequence: TGTGCCAGCAGCTTGTCTGGGGGTCGCACCGGGGAGCTGTTTTTT. This sequence encodes CASSLSGGRTGELFF. The chain employs TRBV5-4 and TRBJ2-2; TRBD1 or TRBD2 may be the D gene (5 bases each). This CDR3 contains 15 residues. Trimming shortened V by 1 base and J by 4 bases, and 11 bases separated the two germline ends. Germline CDR1 and CDR2: SGHNT and YYREEE (reference sequence).

This clonotype was observed at least ten times. The chain couples TRBV12-3 or TRBV12-4 to TRBJ1-2; possible D gene TRBD1, 6 bases. V dropped 6 bases and J dropped 6 bases, with 17 bases sitting between them. This CDR3 comprises 14 residues. CDR3 residues: CASRPTGTQNGYTF. CDR3 nucleotides: TGTGCCAGCAGACCCACGGGGACACAGAATGGCTACACCTTC.

This clonotype was seen a few times. This chain connects TRBV12-3 or TRBV12-4 to TRBJ1-1, with TRBD1 matching 7 bases. J gave up 9 bases and V 6 bases, and 13 bases lay outside the gene matches. The CDR3 has 14 residues. The CDR3 coding sequence is TGTGCCAGCAGCCCGAACAGGGGACCGACCCAAGCTTTCTTT. Its translation is CASSPNRGPTQAFF.

There are many counts of this clonotype. V gene TRBV6-1 combines with J gene TRBJ2-7, with 10 bases aligning to TRBD1. The J segment lost 6 bases and the V segment lost 8 bases, leaving 1 base of the junction unmatched. CDR1 is MNHNS, CDR2 SASEGT, per germline. The CDR3 runs 11 residues. The CDR3 region has the DNA TGTGCCAGCGACAGGGGGCCCGAGCAGTACTTC. Translating it yields CASDRGPEQYF.

This clonotype was found many times. The V and J genes are TRBV28 and TRBJ1-1, with D unresolved. From germline, CDR1 is MDHEN and CDR2 SYDVKM. This CDR3 contains 12 residues. The V and J ends lost 6 bases and 3 bases respectively, with 8 bases between them. CDR3 region: CASRPWDTEAFF. Here the CDR3 DNA reads TGTGCCAGCAGACCTTGGGACACTGAAGCTTTCTTT. Drawing the rest from reference TRBV28 and TRBJ1-1, the complete variable domain is DVKVTQSSRYLVKRTGEKVFLECVQDMDHENMFWYRQDPGLGLRLIYFSYDVKMKEKGDIPEGYSVSREKKERFSLILESASTNQTSMYLCASRPWDTEAFFGQGTRLTVV.

This chain connects TRBV12-3 or TRBV12-4 to TRBJ2-2, with TRBD1 as a possible D gene (5 bases). This CDR3 comprises 14 residues. V lost 1 base, J lost 4 bases, and 7 bases lay in between. This chain's CDR3 is CASSLVQGTGELFF. CDR3 DNA: TGTGCCAGCAGTTTAGTTCAGGGCACCGGGGAGCTGTTTTTT.

This clonotype was recorded a few times. This chain joins TRBV20-1 and TRBJ1-1, with D perhaps TRBD1 (5 bases). This CDR3 has 16 amino acids. V lost 2 bases, J lost 3 bases, and 19 bases lay in between. CDR1 and CDR2 from the germline V gene are DFQATT and SNEGSKA (reference sequence). The CDR3 sequence: CSARRPAGGRHTEAFF. CDR3 bases: TGCAGTGCTAGAAGGCCCGCGGGGGGTCGGCACACTGAAGCTTTCTTT.

This sequence joins TRBV9 and TRBJ2-7; D is uncertain. The V end was cut by 0 bases, the J end by 1 base, with 8 bases between. This CDR3 spans 14 amino acids. The V gene's germline CDR1 is SGDLS and CDR2 YYNGEE. CDR3 in DNA: TGTGCCAGCAGCGTAGCGGTTTCTTCCTACGAGCAGTACTTC. The encoded protein is CASSVAVSSYEQYF.

At least ten counts were recorded for this clonotype. The genes are TRBV24-1 and TRBJ2-1, with 8 nucleotides matching TRBD1. Trimming cost V 9 bases and J 10 bases; bases outside gene matches: 4. The CDR3 has 11 residues. CDR1 is KGHDR, CDR2 SFDVKD, per germline. This CDR3 reads CATGQGWEQFF. The CDR3 nucleotides read TGTGCCACCGGACAGGGATGGGAGCAGTTCTTC.

This clonotype was counted at least ten times. V usage is TRBV11-2 and J usage is TRBJ2-1; possibly TRBD2 for D (6 bases). CDR3 length: 15 amino acids. Trimming shortened V by 1 base and J by 8 bases, and 15 bases separated the two germline ends. Per the germline V gene, CDR1 is SGHAT and CDR2 is FQNNGV. The CDR3 DNA is TGTGCCAGCAGCTTAGGTGTGACTAGACTCCATGAGCAGTTCTTC. Translated, it gives CASSLGVTRLHEQFF.

Ten or more counts support this clonotype. The J gene is TRBJ1-1, the V gene TRBV10-2; D perhaps matches TRBD1 (5 bases). The length of the CDR3 is 18 residues. Looked up from germline, CDR1 is WSHSY and CDR2 is SAAADI. Trimming removed 4 bases at V and 1 base at J, with 22 bases between. CDR3: CASSALGRGPTGNTEAFF. In DNA, the CDR3 is TGCGCCAGCAGTGCCCTGGGTAGGGGCCCGACGGGGAACACTGAAGCTTTCTTT.

This clonotype was observed at least ten times. The chain is built from TRBV20-1 and TRBJ2-1, with 7 bases that match TRBD2. CDR1 is DFQATT, CDR2 SNEGSKA, per germline (reference sequence). The CDR3 is 15 amino acids. The ends lost 7 bases at V and 0 bases at J; junction bases unmatched: 9. The DNA for the CDR3 is TGCAGTGGAGAAAGTCTAGCGGACTCCTACAATGAGCAGTTCTTC. This sequence encodes CSGESLADSYNEQFF.

This clonotype was found many times. This chain joins TRBV28 and TRBJ2-5, with 10 nucleotides matching TRBD2. With V trimmed by 3 bases and J by 5 bases, 9 bases remained unmatched. Germline CDR1 is MDHEN and CDR2 is SYDVKM. This CDR3 contains 16 residues. In DNA form, the CDR3 reads TGTGCCAGCAGTTTGGGAGCGGGAGGGCCGGGTGAGACCCAGTACTTC. Encoded protein: CASSLGAGGPGETQYF.

There are many counts of this clonotype. The chain combines TRBV5-6 with TRBJ2-4, with D uncertain. This CDR3 is built from 15 residues. V was shortened by 4 bases and J by 0 bases, with 11 bases between the two germline ends. Looked up from germline, CDR1 is SGHDT and CDR2 is YYEEEE. CDR3 amino acids: CASSPRALAKNIQYF. The DNA of the CDR3 is TGTGCCAGCAGCCCCCGGGCCCTAGCCAAAAACATTCAGTACTTC.

This clonotype was counted ten times or more. V is TRBV6-1 and J is TRBJ2-5; TRBD2 matches 7 bases. The CDR3 has 15 amino acids. Germline values: CDR1 MNHNS, CDR2 SASEGT. V dropped 2 bases and J dropped 5; count of bases not matched to a gene: 8. The CDR3 spells CASSERGRAGETQYF. In DNA, the CDR3 is TGTGCCAGCAGTGAAAGAGGGAGGGCCGGGGAGACCCAGTACTTC.

The chain combines TRBV20-1 with TRBJ2-5, with 10 bases aligning to TRBD2. V shed 3 bases and J 4 bases; nucleotides not matched to a gene: 8. CDR3 size: 15 residues. Per germline, CDR1 DFQATT and CDR2 SNEGSKA (reference sequence). For the CDR3, the DNA is TGCAGTGCTAGGTCTCTAGCGGGAGTCGGAGAGACCCAGTACTTC. The encoded protein is CSARSLAGVGETQYF.